This T cell receptor beta chain was sequenced for a study of blood T cell repertoires in COVID-19. Study-level information: PBMCs, B-cell-depleted T cells, or T cells were the source of the cDNA or gDNA that made up the material.

Original handling: Reference gene primer amplification in the assay estimated nucleated cell counts. The repertoire was sequenced with immunoSEQ multiplex PCR; TCRdb's copy has only in-frame clones and lacks some. V, J and clone size were drawn from that table, and D and trimming were deduced from the DNA. The sample gives 40,000 to 45,000 clones, just under 90% of which show up once; roughly 4.2% is in the top ten. Germline trimming cut 6 bases from V and 7 bases from J; bases unmatched to any gene: 9. Germline lookup yields CDR1 SQVTM and CDR2 ANQGSEA. The CDR3 spans 12 residues. Seattle researchers signed up patients amid active infection and tracked them longitudinally.

The material sequenced was peripheral blood. The chain couples TRBV29-1 to TRBJ2-7; TRBD2 aligns across 7 bases. This clonotype was obtained from a man between 40 and 49 years old with COVID-19, enrolled during active disease. The CDR3 loop reads CSVGGGQWEQYF. DNA for the CDR3: TGCAGCGTGGGGGGGGGTCAGTGGGAGCAGTACTTC.